This paragraph reports one T cell receptor (beta chain). This sample is drawn from a study of blood T cell repertoires in COVID-19. Study at large: Researchers got acute and convalescent COVID-19 samples from the United States, Italy and Spain.

The germline CDR1 and CDR2 sequences are SGHTA and FQGTGA. Losses at the gene ends were 5 bases for V and 10 bases for J; bases not matched to a gene: 7. CDR3 size: 13 residues. Sequencing was performed with immunoSEQ multiplex PCR; in TCRdb, only in-frame clones are kept and a portion is missing. The data contain roughly 160,000 clones, roughly 84% of them singletons. J is TRBJ2-1 and V is TRBV7-3; 8 nucleotides agree with TRBD1. Sequencing was done on a sample of peripheral blood. This clonotype originated in a woman older than 75 with active or convalescent COVID-19. The CDR3 protein is CASSSWTGKEQFF. For the CDR3, the DNA is TGTGCCAGCAGCAGTTGGACAGGGAAGGAGCAGTTCTTC.